This T cell receptor (beta chain) was captured by sequencing in a study of blood T cells in healthy people across ages. Turning to this clonotype: As yet, its antigen is unknown.

Study conclusions and caveats: Roughly linear declines in TCR beta diversity per million T cells occurred with age.

Sample-barcoded 5' priming and a J-beta primer mix drove a second PCR of roughly 7 to 11 cycles. In TCRdb, the 5' RACE reads were re-called with MiXCR into one record per CDR3 protein. This sample yields 750,000 to 850,000 distinct CDR3 sequences, of which 20% to 30% are seen a single time; roughly 3.5% belongs to the top ten. V lost 5 bases and J lost 6, with 11 bases in between. The CDR3 length is 12 residues. Germline CDR1 and CDR2: SQVTM and ANQGSEA. This same sample was also taken into another study, of T cells of mothers and their children. This second study notes: M1S, a second-PCR primer, added sample barcodes and 2-4 random nucleotides. Each mother gave over 9.5 million TCR beta CDR3 reads; each child, about 2.8 million.

This TCR derives from a boy aged 5 to 17 in good health. The chain couples TRBV29-1 to TRBJ2-1; D possibly corresponds to TRBD1 (5 bases). Sequencing input: blood. This CDR3 is CSVHQGGNEQFF. CDR3 nucleotide sequence: TGCAGCGTTCACCAGGGCGGCAATGAGCAGTTCTTC.